This TCR beta chain was documented in a study of control samples from healthy donors and cancer patients. Libraries were prepared by immunoSEQ multiplex PCR; TCRdb keeps only in-frame clonotypes and omits some of them. The sample has about 95,000 clones; around four fifths are singletons. Trimming stripped 3 bases from V and 4 bases from J, with 8 bases between. This CDR3 contains 13 residues. Germline loops: CDR1 SGDLS, CDR2 YYNGEE. The sequence derives from a man aged 30-40 years in good health. The chain combines TRBV9 with TRBJ1-3; a possible D gene is TRBD1 (5 bases). Sequenced material: blood. This CDR3 reads CASSEGPGNTIYF. CDR3 DNA sequence: TGTGCCAGCAGCGAGGGGCCAGGAAACACCATATATTTT.